This T cell receptor (beta chain) derives from a study of response to subunit inactivated influenza vaccine. The ends lost 3 bases at V and 0 bases at J; junction bases unmatched: 5. The CDR3 has 17 residues. Germline V lookup: CDR1 DFQATT, CDR2 SNEGSKA (reference sequence). This clonotype was seen ten or more times. Its antigen is unidentified. Study results and caveats: Few new T cells, the authors suggested, are recruited by each seasonal influenza vaccination.

TCRdb independently ran MiXCR on the RT-PCR reads; one entry per CDR3 protein. The sample records 430,000 or so distinct CDR3 sequences, approximately 11% being singletons. The clonotype originates from a man aged 50-60 years who received an inactivated influenza vaccine. The chain combines TRBV20-1 with TRBJ2-1; 13 bases line up with TRBD2. This specimen was PBMCs from blood, taken 40 to 50 days after vaccination. The chain's CDR3 is CSARTSGRPYSYNEQFF. The CDR3 bases are TGCAGTGCTAGGACTAGCGGGAGGCCTTACTCCTACAATGAGCAGTTCTTC.